A single sample gave rise to the 18 T cell receptor beta chains below, sequenced in a study of Ad26.COV2.S vaccination and SARS-CoV-2 variants. Generated by immunoSEQ multiplex PCR, the TCRdb table keeps only in-frame clones and is missing some. The table shows fewer than 400,000 clones, with roughly nine tenths occurring only once. Regarding treatment: around 19 received Ad26.COV2.S at low or high dose, single or two shots; a few received placebo; per-sample allocation not given. Following the first vaccine or placebo injection, samples were taken on day 63. The starting material was peripheral blood, obtained in a trial of Ad26.COV2.S vaccine versus placebo. The receptors originated from a person aged 18 to 59 who received the Ad26.COV2.S COVID-19 vaccine or a placebo.

The rearrangement links TRBV11-2 to TRBJ2-5; TRBD2 agrees at 9 bases. V was pared by 2 bases and J by 4 bases, with 5 bases of the junction left unmatched. The germline gives CDR1 SGHAT, CDR2 FQNNGV. The CDR3 runs to 15 residues. CDR3 sequence (DNA): TGTGCCAGCAGCTTATCGCGCGGGGGGGCAGAGACCCAGTACTTC. It is translated as CASSLSRGGAETQYF.

J is TRBJ2-2 and V is TRBV5-8, with 8 positions matching TRBD2. Germline V gene sequence: CDR1 SGHTS, CDR2 YDEGEE. Unmatched junction bases numbered 9, after V lost 4 bases and J lost 7 bases. The CDR3 is 15 residues long. The DNA of the CDR3 is TGTGCCAGCAGCCGCGCACTAGCGGCGTTCGGGGAGCTGTTTTTT. Translating it yields CASSRALAAFGELFF.

The chain employs TRBV7-9 and TRBJ1-1; D is ambiguous. Germline loops: CDR1 SEHNR, CDR2 FQNEAQ (reference sequence). This CDR3 has 12 residues. Trimming left V 2 bases short and J 5 bases short, with 6 bases between. The CDR3 nucleotides are TGTGCCAGCAGCTTACGATGGACTGAAGCTTTCTTT. It yields the protein CASSLRWTEAFF.

This clone came up once. The gene calls are TRBV6-6 and TRBJ2-1; the D gene is possibly TRBD1 (6 bases). Trimming shortened V by 4 bases and J by 3 bases, and 16 bases separated the two germline ends. Germline V lookup: CDR1 MNHNY, CDR2 SVGAGI (reference sequence). The CDR3 sequence is 16 residues long. Written as DNA, the CDR3 is TGTGCCAGCAGTTTTCGACAGGATATGGACTACAATGAGCAGTTCTTC. This encodes CASSFRQDMDYNEQFF.

The chain is built from TRBV28 and TRBJ1-5, with TRBD1 identical over 10 bases. Per germline, CDR1 MDHEN and CDR2 SYDVKM. This CDR3 has 15 amino acids. V trimming: 7 bases; J trimming: 4 bases; junction bases outside the gene matches: 7. CDR3 loop: CASNFGQGVNQPQHF. CDR3 in DNA: TGTGCCAGCAATTTTGGACAGGGGGTAAATCAGCCCCAGCATTTT.

The chain combines TRBV9 with TRBJ1-2; D is undetermined. The V gene lost 3 bases and the J gene lost 2 bases, with 11 bases spanning the gap. The CDR3 covers 14 residues. The germline CDR1 and CDR2 sequences are SGDLS and YYNGEE. The CDR3 DNA reads as TGTGCCAGCAGCGCTGGGTCGCTCAACTATGGCTACACCTTC. This codes for CASSAGSLNYGYTF.

The chain combines TRBV6-5 with TRBJ1-1; D ambiguous. The CDR3 length is 13 residues. Germline CDR1 MNHEY, CDR2 SVGAGI. Trimming took 2 bases from V and 1 from J, leaving 5 bases between them. This chain's CDR3 is CASSYEQNTEAFF. The CDR3 DNA sequence: TGTGCCAGCAGTTACGAGCAGAACACTGAAGCTTTCTTT.

This clone was detected once. The chain carries TRBV4-1 and TRBJ1-2; D ambiguous. Germline CDR1 is MGHRA and CDR2 is YSYEKL. CDR3 length: 13 residues. V gave up 4 bases and J gave up 7 bases, with 13 bases separating them. In DNA, the CDR3 is TGCGCCAGCAGCCCCCCCGGGTACTCTGGCTACACCTTC. This encodes CASSPPGYSGYTF.

This chain uses TRBV28 with TRBJ2-6; tentatively, D is TRBD1 (6 bases). CDR3 length: 17 residues. V lost 6 bases to trimming and J lost 6 bases, with 21 bases between them. Germline CDR1 and CDR2: MDHEN and SYDVKM. The CDR3 nucleotides read TGTGCCAGCAGATTTGTCCAGGGGCGGCCTGAGGCCAACGTCCTGACTTTC. Residues: CASRFVQGRPEANVLTF.

The chain carries TRBV20-1 and TRBJ1-1; 7 bases map to TRBD1. This CDR3 contains 14 residues. Trimming cost V 3 bases and J 1 base; bases outside gene matches: 5. Germline CDR1 reads DFQATT; CDR2 reads SNEGSKA (reference sequence). CDR3 region: CSASMGQRNTEAFF. The CDR3 DNA follows: TGCAGTGCTAGTATGGGACAGAGGAACACTGAAGCTTTCTTT.

Concerning this clone itself: Other DNA sequences in the same sample also yield this CDR3. The V gene is TRBV18, the J gene TRBJ2-7; TRBD1 is a possible D gene (6 bases). This CDR3 comprises 13 residues. CDR1 and CDR2 (germline): KGHSH, LQKENI. Trimming took off 2 bases at V and 2 bases at J, with 7 bases between the two ends. The CDR3 region has the DNA TGTGCCAGCTCACCAAGGACAGCCTACGAGCAGTACTTC. Residues: CASSPRTAYEQYF.

The rearrangement joins TRBV9 to TRBJ1-2; D ambiguous. CDR1 and CDR2 from the germline V gene are SGDLS and YYNGEE. The CDR3 totals 13 residues. V dropped 0 bases and J dropped 8 bases, with 11 bases sitting between them. This chain's CDR3 is CASSVDPSAGYTF. The CDR3 DNA reads as TGTGCCAGCAGCGTAGATCCAAGCGCGGGCTACACCTTC.

This rearrangement joins TRBV6-5 to TRBJ2-7; D possibly corresponds to TRBD2 (6 bases). Germline CDR1 and CDR2: MNHEY and SVGAGI. The CDR3 contains 13 residues. V lost 6 bases and J 6 bases, leaving 15 bases between the germline ends. Here the CDR3 reads CASRNSLATEQYF. DNA for the CDR3: TGTGCCAGCAGGAATTCACTAGCAACCGAGCAGTACTTC.

The rearrangement joins TRBV10-1 to TRBJ1-3; D gene ambiguous. CDR1 WNHNN and CDR2 SYGVQD come from the germline V gene (reference sequence). This CDR3 is built from 13 residues. V was shortened by 8 bases and J by 0 bases, with 8 bases between the two germline ends. The chain's CDR3 is CASQDHSGNTIYF. The CDR3 nucleotides read TGCGCCAGCCAGGATCACTCTGGAAACACCATATATTTT.

This rearrangement joins TRBV9 to TRBJ1-2; 10 bases fit TRBD1. CDR1 and CDR2 (germline): SGDLS, YYNGEE. The CDR3 runs to 18 residues. The J segment lost 8 bases and the V segment lost 0 bases, leaving 16 bases of the junction unmatched. CDR3 coding DNA: TGTGCCAGCAGCGTAGGCCCGGGACAGGGGATGTTGACTGGAGGCTACACCTTC. This gives the protein CASSVGPGQGMLTGGYTF.

The V call is TRBV14, the J call TRBJ2-5, with no clear D. CDR3 length: 13 residues. Germline V gene lookup returns CDR1 SGHDN and CDR2 FVKESK. The V gene lost 2 bases and the J gene lost 9 bases, with 13 bases spanning the gap. The CDR3 reads CASSQSRTMAQYF. In DNA form, the CDR3 reads TGTGCCAGCAGCCAATCCCGCACAATGGCCCAGTACTTC.

This chain connects TRBV2 to TRBJ1-2; unclear D gene. The ends were cut back, 8 bases at V and 8 bases at J, with 12 bases in the middle. The CDR3 is made up of 11 amino acids. CDR1 and CDR2 from the germline V gene are SNHLY and FYNNEI. The CDR3 DNA is TGTGCCAGCCATGCGGTTAGGGGCTACACCTTC. This codes for CASHAVRGYTF. Full variable domain (outside the CDR3, taken from reference TRBV2 and TRBJ1-2): EPEVTQTPSHQVTQMGQEVILRCVPISNHLYFYWYRQILGQKVEFLVSFYNNEISEKSEIFDDQFSVERPDGSNFTLKIRSTKLEDSAMYFCASHAVRGYTFGSGTRLTVV.

This clone was found once. The V and J genes are TRBV6-5 and TRBJ1-2; 7 bases are shared with TRBD1. Looked up from germline, CDR1 is MNHEY and CDR2 is SVGAGI. The CDR3 contains 14 residues. Trimming at V came to 6 bases and at J to 5 bases, leaving 9 bases not matched to a gene. The CDR3 region has the DNA TGTGCCAGCAGAAATGGACAGGATCTATATGGCTACACCTTC. This sequence encodes CASRNGQDLYGYTF.